This record covers a single T cell receptor (beta chain). Enrolled during active infection, Seattle patients were then followed longitudinally. This entry comes from a study of blood T cell repertoires in COVID-19. Sequencing was performed with immunoSEQ multiplex PCR; in TCRdb, only in-frame clones are kept and a portion is missing. The sample has approximately 190,000 clones, more than 75% seen once. The length of the CDR3 is 15 residues. V was clipped by 5 bases and J by 4 bases; unmatched bases: 8. CDR1 SEHNR and CDR2 FQNEAQ come from the germline V gene (reference sequence). This sequence originates from a woman aged 55-69 years with COVID-19, enrolled during active disease. The sample comprised peripheral blood. The genes are TRBV7-9 and TRBJ2-1, with 7 bases aligning to TRBD2. CDR3 sequence (DNA): TGTGCCAGCAGCGGGATGGCAGCGGGGTACAATGAGCAGTTCTTC. It is translated as CASSGMAAGYNEQFF.